The 22 T cell receptor beta chains below come from one sample, sequenced in a study of human CD8 memory T cell subsets. Construction of TCR beta libraries was accomplished by means of UMI-labeled 5' RACE. Following a re-call of the 5' RACE reads, TCRdb has one entry per CDR3 protein and lacks DNA. The sample's table shows roughly 3,700 distinct CDR3 sequences. Source material: CD8+ effector memory T cells (TEM) sorted from PBMCs. Subset reported: effector memory CD8 T cells, CCR7- CD45RO+ CD95+. All receptors derive from a human donor in good health.

The CDR3 loop is CASSSPRDNGYTF. The genes are TRBV7-9 and TRBJ1-2. This CDR3 region has 13 residues. Germline V lookup: CDR1 SEHNR, CDR2 FQNEAQ (reference sequence).

The V call is TRBV7-9, the J call TRBJ2-3; TCRdb outputs TRBD2, but without DNA this stays unchecked. The germline V gene encodes CDR1 SEHNR and CDR2 FQNEAQ (reference sequence). The CDR3 is 15 amino acids. CDR3 residues: CASSLAVGDPLSQYF. The full variable domain, in which reference TRBV7-9 and TRBJ2-3 provide the parts outside the CDR3, is DTGVSQNPRHKITKRGQNVTFRCDPISEHNRLYWYRQTLGQGPEFLTYFQNEAQLEKSRLLSDRFSAERPKGSFSTLEIQRTEQGDSAMYLCASSLAVGDPLSQYFGPGTRLTVL.

The CDR3 protein is CATSDFSTEQFF. The chain links TRBV24-1 to TRBJ2-1. The CDR3 is made up of 12 amino acids. Germline CDR1 is KGHDR and CDR2 is SFDVKD.

This clonotype is classed as hyperexpanded by frequency. The chain couples TRBV5-1 to TRBJ2-1. Germline-derived CDR1 and CDR2 are SGHRS and YFSETQ. The CDR3 has 16 residues. Here the CDR3 reads CASRPDTISFYNEQFF. Supplemented by reference TRBV5-1 and TRBJ2-1, the full variable domain reads KAGVTQTPRYLIKTRGQQVTLSCSPISGHRSVSWYQQTPGQGLQFLFEYFSETQRNKGNFPGRFSGRQFSNSRSEMNVSTLELGDSALYLCASRPDTISFYNEQFFGPGTRLTVL.

The chain couples TRBV10-2 to TRBJ1-2; TCRdb's D gene call, TRBD1, goes unchecked for lack of DNA. The germline gives CDR1 WSHSY, CDR2 SAAADI. This CDR3 has 15 amino acids. CDR3 region: CASSEWWDSPYGYTF.

CDR3 in amino acids: CASQNREVYNEQFF. The chain recombines TRBV28 with TRBJ2-1. Germline assignment: CDR1 MDHEN and CDR2 SYDVKM. CDR3 length equals 14 residues. Variable domain in full (rest from reference TRBV28 and TRBJ2-1): DVKVTQSSRYLVKRTGEKVFLECVQDMDHENMFWYRQDPGLGLRLIYFSYDVKMKEKGDIPEGYSVSREKKERFSLILESASTNQTSMYLCASQNREVYNEQFFGPGTRLTVL.

The gene calls are TRBV6-4 and TRBJ2-1. Germline CDR1 reads MRHNA; CDR2 reads SNTAGT. The CDR3 runs 12 residues. CDR3: CASSDRDNEQFF.

The chain carries TRBV28 and TRBJ1-4; TCRdb proposes TRBD1, but this gene call is untestable without DNA. This CDR3 has 12 amino acids. The germline V gene encodes CDR1 MDHEN and CDR2 SYDVKM. The CDR3 sequence: CASSPPRGKLFF.

The chain recombines TRBV11-2 with TRBJ2-1. The CDR3 contains 12 residues. In germline, CDR1 is SGHAT, CDR2 FQNNGV. This CDR3 is CASSLPRGEQFF. The full variable domain, in which reference TRBV11-2 and TRBJ2-1 provide the parts outside the CDR3, is EAGVAQSPRYKIIEKRQSVAFWCNPISGHATLYWYQQILGQGPKLLIQFQNNGVVDDSQLPKDRFSAERLKGVDSTLKIQPAKLEDSAVYLCASSLPRGEQFFGPGTRLTVL.

The rearrangement uses TRBV12-5 and TRBJ2-1; TCRdb's assignment of TRBD2 cannot be checked, as there is no DNA. Looked up from germline, CDR1 is LGHNT and CDR2 is FRNRAP. This CDR3 contains 14 residues. CDR3 region: CASGSGVGWGEQFF. Full variable domain (remainder filled in from reference TRBV12-5 and TRBJ2-1): DARVTQTPRHKVTEMGQEVTMRCQPILGHNTVFWYRQTMMQGLELLAYFRNRAPLDDSGMPKDRFSAEMPDATLATLKIQPSEPRDSAVYFCASGSGVGWGEQFFGPGTRLTVL.

J is TRBJ2-1 and V is TRBV20-1. The CDR3 sequence is 15 residues long. Per germline, CDR1 DFQATT and CDR2 SNEGSKA (reference sequence). The CDR3 loop is CSASPERSIGNEQFF.

V usage is TRBV7-3 and J usage is TRBJ2-3; the TCRdb D gene call, TRBD2, has no DNA to confirm it. Germline CDR1 SGHTA, CDR2 FQGTGA. CDR3 size: 17 residues. This CDR3 is CASSSDQTSVSTDTQYF.

The J gene is TRBJ2-2, the V gene TRBV10-3; without DNA, the TCRdb call of TRBD2 cannot be checked. The CDR3 is 15 amino acids. The germline CDR1 and CDR2 sequences are ENHRY and SYGVKD. The CDR3 region is CAISESGSNTGELFF.

The chain couples TRBV27 to TRBJ2-7. The CDR3 sequence is 13 residues long. CDR1 and CDR2 (germline): MNHEY, SMNVEV (reference sequence). CDR3 sequence: CASRLTGAHEQYF.

The chain carries TRBV6-5 and TRBJ2-7; the TRBD1 assignment by TCRdb is unverifiable without DNA. The CDR3 has 13 residues. Germline CDR1 reads MNHEY; CDR2 reads SVGAGI. The CDR3 protein is CASSYQGTYEQYF.

The chain combines TRBV13 with TRBJ1-1; TCRdb's D gene call, TRBD1, goes unchecked for lack of DNA. Germline V CDR1 and CDR2: PRHDT, FYEKMQ (reference sequence). There are 14 residues in the CDR3. This CDR3 is CASSWGTGNTEAFF.

The J gene is TRBJ2-3, the V gene TRBV4-2; TCRdb reports TRBD1, a call that lacks DNA to check it against. This CDR3 is built from 15 residues. The germline CDR1 and CDR2 sequences are LGHNA and YNFKEQ. CDR3 protein: CASSQEAGRTDTQYF.

The gene calls are TRBV27 and TRBJ1-5. In germline, CDR1 is MNHEY, CDR2 SMNVEV (reference sequence). The CDR3 extends over 14 amino acids. The chain's CDR3 is CASSPNSSNQPQHF.

The V and J genes are TRBV5-1 and TRBJ2-7. The CDR3 has 14 residues. Germline V CDR1 and CDR2: SGHRS, YFSETQ. The CDR3 spells CASSLSGRSYEQYF.

This clonotype shows up as medium-sized (0.01 to 0.1%) by frequency. This chain uses TRBV29-1 with TRBJ1-2; no DNA is available, so the TRBD1 call from TCRdb remains unchecked. Germline V gene data show CDR1 as SQVTM and CDR2 as ANQGSEA. The CDR3 is 13 residues long. This chain's CDR3 is CSGSGQGADGYTF.

The V gene is TRBV2, the J gene TRBJ2-5; TCRdb designates TRBD1, a call that cannot be tested without DNA. The CDR3 contains 18 residues. CDR1 is SNHLY, CDR2 FYNNEI, per germline. CDR3 in amino acids: CSSSATWRSGTGEETQYF.

This clonotype registers medium-sized by frequency. The chain is built from TRBV27 and TRBJ1-1; there is no DNA to check the TCRdb D call of TRBD1. Germline CDR1 and CDR2: MNHEY and SMNVEV (reference sequence). The length of the CDR3 is 13 residues. This chain's CDR3 is CASSVDRDTEAFF.